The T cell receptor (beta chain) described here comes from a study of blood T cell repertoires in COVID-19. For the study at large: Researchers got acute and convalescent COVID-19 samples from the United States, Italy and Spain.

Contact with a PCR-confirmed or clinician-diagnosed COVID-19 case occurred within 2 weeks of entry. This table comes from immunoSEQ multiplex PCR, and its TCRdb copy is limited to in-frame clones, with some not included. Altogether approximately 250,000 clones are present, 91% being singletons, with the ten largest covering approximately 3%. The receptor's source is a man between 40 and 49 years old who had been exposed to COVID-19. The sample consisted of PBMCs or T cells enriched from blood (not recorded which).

CDR3 DNA: TGTGCCAGCAGCCAAAGTGACAGACTGAACACTGAAGCTTTCTTT. It is translated as CASSQSDRLNTEAFF. The V and J genes are TRBV3-1 (or the pseudogene TRBV3-2) and TRBJ1-1, with TRBD1 as a possible D gene (5 bases). The CDR3 is made up of 15 amino acids. Trimming left V 2 bases short and J 0 bases short, with 10 bases between. Germline CDR1 reads LGHDT; CDR2 reads YNNKEL (reference sequence).